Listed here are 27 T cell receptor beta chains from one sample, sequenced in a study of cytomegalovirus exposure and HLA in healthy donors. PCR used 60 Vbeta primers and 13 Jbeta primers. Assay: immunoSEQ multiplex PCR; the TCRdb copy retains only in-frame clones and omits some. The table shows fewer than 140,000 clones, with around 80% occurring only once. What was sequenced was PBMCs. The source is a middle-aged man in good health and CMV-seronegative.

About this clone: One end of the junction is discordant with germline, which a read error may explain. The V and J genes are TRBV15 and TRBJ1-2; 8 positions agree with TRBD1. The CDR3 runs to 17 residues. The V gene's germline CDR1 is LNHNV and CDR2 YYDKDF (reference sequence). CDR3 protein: CATSGEQGAVGGYGYTF. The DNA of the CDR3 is TGTGCCACCAGCGGAGAGCAGGGGGCCGTAGGCGGTTATGGCTACACCTTC.

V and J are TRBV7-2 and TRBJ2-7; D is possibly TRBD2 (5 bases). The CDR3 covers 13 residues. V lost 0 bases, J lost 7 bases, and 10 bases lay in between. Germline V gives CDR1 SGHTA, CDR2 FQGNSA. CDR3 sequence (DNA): TGTGCCAGCAGCTTAGCGTTGGACTGGGAGCAGTACTTC. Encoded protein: CASSLALDWEQYF. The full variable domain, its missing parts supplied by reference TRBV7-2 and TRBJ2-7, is GAGVSQSPSNKVTEKGKDVELRCDPISGHTALYWYRQSLGQGLEFLIYFQGNSAPDKSGLPSDRFSAERTGGSVSTLTIQRTQQEDSAVYLCASSLALDWEQYFGPGTRLTVT.

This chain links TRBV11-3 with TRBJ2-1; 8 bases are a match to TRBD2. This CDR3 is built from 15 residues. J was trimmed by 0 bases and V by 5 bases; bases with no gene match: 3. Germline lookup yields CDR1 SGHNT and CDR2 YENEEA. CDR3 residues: CASSRGGSSYNEQFF. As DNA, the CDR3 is TGTGCCAGCAGCCGGGGGGGGAGCTCCTACAATGAGCAGTTCTTC.

The DNA of the CDR3 is TGCGCCAGCAGGGTCATAGGGACACCTAGCACAGATACGCAGTATTTT. This translates into CASRVIGTPSTDTQYF. V and J are TRBV10-1 and TRBJ2-3, with D tentatively TRBD1 (6 bases). V lost 6 bases and J lost 0, with 16 bases in between. The CDR3 is made up of 16 amino acids. Germline CDR1 reads WNHNN; CDR2 reads SYGVQD (reference sequence).

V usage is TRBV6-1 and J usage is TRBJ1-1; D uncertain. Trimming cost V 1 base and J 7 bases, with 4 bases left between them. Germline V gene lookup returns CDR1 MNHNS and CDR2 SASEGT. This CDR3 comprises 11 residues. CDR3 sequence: CASSEDYEAFF. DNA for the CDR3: TGTGCCAGCAGTGAAGATTATGAAGCTTTCTTT.

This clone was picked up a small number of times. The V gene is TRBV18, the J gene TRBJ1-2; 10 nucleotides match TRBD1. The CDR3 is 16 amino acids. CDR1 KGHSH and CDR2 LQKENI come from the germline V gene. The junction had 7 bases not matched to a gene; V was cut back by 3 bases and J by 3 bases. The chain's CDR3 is CASSPSTGGSDYGYTF. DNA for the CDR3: TGTGCCAGCTCACCTTCGACAGGGGGCTCTGACTATGGCTACACCTTC.

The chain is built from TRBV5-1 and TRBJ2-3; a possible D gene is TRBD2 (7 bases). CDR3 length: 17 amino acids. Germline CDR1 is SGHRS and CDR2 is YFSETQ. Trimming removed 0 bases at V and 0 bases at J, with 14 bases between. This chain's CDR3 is CASSLESAGASTDTQYF. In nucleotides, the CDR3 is TGCGCCAGCAGCTTGGAGTCCGCGGGGGCTAGCACAGATACGCAGTATTTT.

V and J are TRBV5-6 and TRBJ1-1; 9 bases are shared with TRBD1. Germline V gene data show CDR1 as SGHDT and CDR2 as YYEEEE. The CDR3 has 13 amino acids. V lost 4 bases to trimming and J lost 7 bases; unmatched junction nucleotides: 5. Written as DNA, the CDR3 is TGTGCCAGCAGCCTGGGACAGGGATATGAAGCTTTCTTT. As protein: CASSLGQGYEAFF.

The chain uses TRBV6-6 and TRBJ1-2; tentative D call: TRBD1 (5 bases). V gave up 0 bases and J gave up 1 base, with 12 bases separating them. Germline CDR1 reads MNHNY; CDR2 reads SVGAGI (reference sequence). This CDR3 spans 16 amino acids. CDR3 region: CASSYSGGMVNYGYTF. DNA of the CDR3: TGTGCCAGCAGTTACTCCGGGGGTATGGTTAACTATGGCTACACCTTC.

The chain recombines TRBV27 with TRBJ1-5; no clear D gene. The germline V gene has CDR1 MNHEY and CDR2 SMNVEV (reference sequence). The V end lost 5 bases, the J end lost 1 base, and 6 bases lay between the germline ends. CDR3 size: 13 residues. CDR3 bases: TGTGCCAGCAGTCACTCCAGCAATCAGCCCCAGCATTTT. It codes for CASSHSSNQPQHF.

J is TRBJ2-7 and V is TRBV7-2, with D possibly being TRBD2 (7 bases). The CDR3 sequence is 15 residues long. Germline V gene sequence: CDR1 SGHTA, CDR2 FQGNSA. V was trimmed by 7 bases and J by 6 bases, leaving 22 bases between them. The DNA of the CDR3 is TGTGCCAGCAACGTGGGAGGGGGGGCCTTCGTCGAGCAGTACTTC. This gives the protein CASNVGGGAFVEQYF.

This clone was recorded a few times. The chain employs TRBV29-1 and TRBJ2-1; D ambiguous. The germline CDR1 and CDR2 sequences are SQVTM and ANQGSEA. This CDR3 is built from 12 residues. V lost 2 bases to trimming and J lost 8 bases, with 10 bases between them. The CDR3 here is CSVEKAGDEQFF. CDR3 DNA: TGCAGCGTTGAAAAGGCAGGCGATGAGCAGTTCTTC.

CDR3 DNA sequence: TGTGCCAGCAGTGAAGCTAGCAGAGCCTATGGCTACACCTTC. Amino acids: CASSEASRAYGYTF. V is TRBV2 and J is TRBJ1-2, with no clear D. Germline V gene sequence: CDR1 SNHLY, CDR2 FYNNEI. This CDR3 spans 14 amino acids. Trimming cost V 0 bases and J 4 bases, with 9 bases left between them.

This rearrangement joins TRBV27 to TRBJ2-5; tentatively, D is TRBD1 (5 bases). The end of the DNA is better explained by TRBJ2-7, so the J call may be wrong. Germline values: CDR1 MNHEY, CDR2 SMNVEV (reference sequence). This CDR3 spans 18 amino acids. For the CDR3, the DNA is TGTGCCAGCAGTTTCGTTTTAGCAAGGGGAACTGGACGCTACGAGCAGTACTTC. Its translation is CASSFVLARGTGRYEQYF.

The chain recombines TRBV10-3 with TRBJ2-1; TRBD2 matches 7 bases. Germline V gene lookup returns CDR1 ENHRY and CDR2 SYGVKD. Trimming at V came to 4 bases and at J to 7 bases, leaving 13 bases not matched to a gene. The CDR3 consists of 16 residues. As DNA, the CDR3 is TGTGCCATCAGTGGGAGTCAGCGGGGCTCGGGGAATGAGCAGTTCTTC. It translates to CAISGSQRGSGNEQFF.

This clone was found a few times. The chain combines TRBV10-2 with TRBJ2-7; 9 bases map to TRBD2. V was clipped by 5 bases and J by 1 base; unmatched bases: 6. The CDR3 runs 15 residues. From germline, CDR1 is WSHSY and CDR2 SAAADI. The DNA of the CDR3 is TGCGCCAGCAGTACCGGTAGCGGGGGATCCTACGAGCAGTACTTC. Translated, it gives CASSTGSGGSYEQYF.

The CDR3, as DNA: TGTGCCAGCAGTAGAGGAGGGACAGGGGTCGGGGAGCTGTTTTTT. This encodes CASSRGGTGVGELFF. V gene TRBV25-1 combines with J gene TRBJ2-2; 10 nucleotides align to TRBD1. This CDR3 spans 15 amino acids. V lost 5 bases to trimming and J lost 7 bases; unmatched junction nucleotides: 7. Per the germline V gene, CDR1 is MGHDK and CDR2 is SYGVNS.

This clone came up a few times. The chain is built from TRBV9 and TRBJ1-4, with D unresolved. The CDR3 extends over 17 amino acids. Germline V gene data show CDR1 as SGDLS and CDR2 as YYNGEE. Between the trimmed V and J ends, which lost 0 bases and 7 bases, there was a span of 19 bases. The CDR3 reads CASSVGVAGGWGEKLFF. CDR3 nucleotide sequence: TGTGCCAGCAGCGTAGGGGTCGCCGGCGGGTGGGGTGAAAAACTGTTTTTT.

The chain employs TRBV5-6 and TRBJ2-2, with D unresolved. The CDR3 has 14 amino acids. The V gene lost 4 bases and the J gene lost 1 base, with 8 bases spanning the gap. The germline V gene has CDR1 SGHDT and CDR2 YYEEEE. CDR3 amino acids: CASSPVGNTGELFF. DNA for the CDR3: TGTGCCAGCAGCCCGGTCGGGAACACCGGGGAGCTGTTTTTT.

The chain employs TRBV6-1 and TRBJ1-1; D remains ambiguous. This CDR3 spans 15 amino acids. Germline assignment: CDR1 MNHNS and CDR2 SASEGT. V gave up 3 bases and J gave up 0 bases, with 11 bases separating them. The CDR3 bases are TGTGCCAGCAGTGATTCTACCCTTATGAACACTGAAGCTTTCTTT. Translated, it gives CASSDSTLMNTEAFF.

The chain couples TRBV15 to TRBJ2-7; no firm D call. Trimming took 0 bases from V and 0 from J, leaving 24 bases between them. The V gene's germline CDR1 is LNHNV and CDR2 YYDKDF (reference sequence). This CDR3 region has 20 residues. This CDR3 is CATSRDKSLRVTRSSYEQYF. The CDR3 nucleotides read TGTGCCACCAGCAGAGATAAAAGCCTTCGGGTAACCAGAAGCTCCTACGAGCAGTACTTC.

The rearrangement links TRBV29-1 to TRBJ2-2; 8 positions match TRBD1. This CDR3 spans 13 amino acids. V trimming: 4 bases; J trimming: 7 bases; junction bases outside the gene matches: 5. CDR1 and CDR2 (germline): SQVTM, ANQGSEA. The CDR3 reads CSVGQGSGGELFF. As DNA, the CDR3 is TGCAGCGTTGGACAGGGGTCGGGCGGGGAGCTGTTTTTT.

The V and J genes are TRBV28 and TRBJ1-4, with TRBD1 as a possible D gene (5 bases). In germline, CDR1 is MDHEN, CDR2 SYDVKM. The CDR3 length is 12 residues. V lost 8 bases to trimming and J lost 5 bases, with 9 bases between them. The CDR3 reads CASGRGNEKLFF. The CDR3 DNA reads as TGTGCCAGCGGGCGGGGGAATGAAAAACTGTTTTTT. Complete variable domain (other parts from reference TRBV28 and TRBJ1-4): DVKVTQSSRYLVKRTGEKVFLECVQDMDHENMFWYRQDPGLGLRLIYFSYDVKMKEKGDIPEGYSVSREKKERFSLILESASTNQTSMYLCASGRGNEKLFFGSGTQLSVL.

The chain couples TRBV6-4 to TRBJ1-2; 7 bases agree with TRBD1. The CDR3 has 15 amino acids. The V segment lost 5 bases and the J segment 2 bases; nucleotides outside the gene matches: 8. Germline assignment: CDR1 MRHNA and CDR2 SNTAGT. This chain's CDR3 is CASSIFQGGNYGYTF. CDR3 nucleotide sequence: TGTGCCAGCAGTATCTTTCAGGGGGGAAACTATGGCTACACCTTC.

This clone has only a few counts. CDR3 in amino acids: CASSYSDGGSYEQYF. The CDR3 nucleotides read TGTGCCAGCAGTTACTCGGATGGCGGCTCCTACGAGCAGTACTTC. The chain links TRBV6-5 to TRBJ2-7; D gene unclear. The V end lost 0 bases, the J end lost 0 bases, and 9 bases lay between the germline ends. In germline, CDR1 is MNHEY, CDR2 SVGAGI. The length of the CDR3 is 15 residues.

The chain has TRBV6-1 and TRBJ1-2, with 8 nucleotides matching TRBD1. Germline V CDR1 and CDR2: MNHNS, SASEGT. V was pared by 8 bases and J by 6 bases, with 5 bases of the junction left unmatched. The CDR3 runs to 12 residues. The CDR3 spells CASSDRADGYTF. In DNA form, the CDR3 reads TGTGCCAGCTCGGACAGGGCCGATGGCTACACCTTC.

DNA for the CDR3: TGTGCCAGCAGTTACTCCGGGACAGGGGTAGAAAAACTGTTTTTT. This codes for CASSYSGTGVEKLFF. V and J are TRBV6-5 and TRBJ1-4, with 10 bases lining up with TRBD1. Germline CDR1 MNHEY, CDR2 SVGAGI. The CDR3 has 15 residues. V lost 0 bases to trimming and J lost 8 bases; unmatched junction nucleotides: 3.